This is a list of T cell receptor beta chains from one sample in a study of beta chain features in type 1 diabetes. The protocol was immunoSEQ multiplex PCR, while the TCRdb copy is restricted to in-frame clones and leaves out a portion. This repertoire shows hundreds of thousands of clones, around 15% found once; its top ten account for approximately 0.042%. The sample consisted of naive CD4+ T cells from blood. Every receptor here comes from a man aged 18 to 30 with type 1 diabetes. Both conserved end residues are part of each CDR3.

v_call cdr3_aa
TRBV4-3 CASSQRQGNTEAFF
TRBV6-6 CASSPAGVYNEQFF
TRBV29-1 CSVGYSAASTDTQYF
TRBV5-1 CASSLLSGFTYEQYF
TRBV5-4 CASSLRAGEETQYF
TRBV18 CASFLGDTQYF
TRBV28 CASRPQGMDTEAFF
TRBV30 CAWGTGPTNSPLHF
TRBV9 CASSVRDYTYEQYF
TRBV18 CASSPSSSTGKNTEAFF
TRBV2 CASSVSRGRDYGYTF
TRBV6-5 CASSYGTGSGEQYF
TRBV4-2 CASSPAGPDQPQHF
TRBV5-4 CASRYSTDTQYF
TRBV20-1 CSASRVDGYTF
TRBV9 CASSKSGVSTDTQYF
TRBV23-1 CASSQMEGAKNIQYF
TRBV5-5 CASSLEGQGGETQYF
TRBV10-3 CAITPLGADTQYF
TRBV9 CASSLNSLGRHTGELFF
TRBV29-1 CSVERMDSSSSYNEQFF
TRBV5-1 CASSLGTGGGGYEQYF
TRBV30 CAWTGTFRETQYF
TRBV6-5 CASSYSQKSTDTQYF
TRBV9 CASSVAAGGLSVGETQYF
TRBV13 CASSLQVSYNEQFF
TRBV9 CASSPSTDTQYF
TRBV7-2 CASSLRANQPQHF
TRBV30 CAWSVLPDSSTGELFF
TRBV5-4 CASSNVDRAGETQYF
TRBV30 CAWREAWDSYTEAFF
TRBV7-3 CASSLTGNNYGYTF
TRBV19 CASRSTGTGGEQYF
TRBV30 CAWRDSGQGAGQPQHF
TRBV4-3 CASSQVDNTGELFF
TRBV6-4 CASHPGQGYGYTF
TRBV9 CASSGIAVGAKNIQYF
TRBV5-4 CASSLPGLAGVTGELFF
TRBV7-7 CASSSTSGSGDTGELFF
TRBV5-1 CASSSTSGSAGTGELFF
TRBV6-5 CASSPDSGANVLTF
TRBV20-1 CSARSYNEQFF
TRBV6-1 CASSAREGVNYEQYF
TRBV2 CASSGDRRNTEAFF
TRBV30 CAWSGPGNTIYF
TRBV7-2 CASSYGGAAQTQYF
TRBV19 CASSIQGNRAEAFF
TRBV20-1 CSAASPDTQYF
TRBV7-2 CASSLGLAGVNEQFF
TRBV7-2 CASSSPRASGSRETQYF
TRBV10-3 CAISERRAGGPTDTQYF
TRBV30 CACGGPTGTNTIYF
TRBV5-1 CASSPGLAGTYNEQFF
TRBV29-1 CSVVRGNSYGYTF
TRBV7-2 CASSLTGGSGNTIYF
TRBV2 CASSEGSGTEAFF
TRBV9 CASSHSGTGSNYGYTF
TRBV19 CASSPRRVKNIQYF
TRBV11-2 CASSLEPGTTEAFF
TRBV28 CASSFRTYEQYF